This is a list of T cell receptor beta chains from one sample in a study of T cell responses to AZD1222 COVID-19 vaccine. Measured with immunoSEQ multiplex PCR; TCRdb has only the in-frame clones, and not every one. Of 95,000 to 100,000 clones detected, 85% to 90% appear once; the ten largest clones hold about 15%. The sample was peripheral blood, taken 28 days after the second AZD1222 dose. The receptor source for this set is an adult who received the AZD1222 COVID-19 vaccine. Both conserved end residues are part of each CDR3. A D gene is named only where the DNA matches it firmly. Clone size is stated in some rows and not others, as once, few, many or a class when expanded.

CDR3 length: 14; clone size: few; J gene: TRBJ1-2; V gene: TRBV28; D gene: .; CDR3 DNA: TGTGCCAGCAGTTTGGGTTCGGAGTACTATGGCTACACCTTC; CDR3 protein: CASSLGSEYYGYTF
CDR3 length: 15; clone size: .; J gene: TRBJ1-6; V gene: TRBV28; D gene: TRBD1; CDR3 DNA: TGTGCCAGCAGTCCCGGGACAGGGGTTGGATCACCCCTCCACTTT; CDR3 protein: CASSPGTGVGSPLHF
CDR3 length: 20; clone size: .; J gene: TRBJ2-1; V gene: TRBV5-4; D gene: .; CDR3 DNA: TGTGCCAGCAGCGTTGGACGCCTCCAGTTTGGAGGGAGCTCCTACAATGAGCAGTTCTTC; CDR3 protein: CASSVGRLQFGGSSYNEQFF
CDR3 length: 20; clone size: .; J gene: TRBJ2-1; V gene: TRBV5-4; D gene: TRBD2; CDR3 DNA: TGTGCCAGTAGAAAACGGGGGACTAGCGGGGGTGGGAGAGTTATAAATGAGCAGTTCTTC; CDR3 protein: CASRKRGTSGGGRVINEQFF
CDR3 length: 16; clone size: .; J gene: TRBJ1-5; V gene: TRBV7-4; D gene: .; CDR3 DNA: TGTGCCAGCAGCGAAACCGGTCAGAAACTCAATCAGCCCCAGCATTTT; CDR3 protein: CASSETGQKLNQPQHF
CDR3 length: 16; clone size: .; J gene: TRBJ1-1; V gene: TRBV6-6; D gene: .; CDR3 DNA: TGTGCCAGCAGTTCGACGGGCGGAGGGATGAACACTGAAGCTTTCTTT; CDR3 protein: CASSSTGGGMNTEAFF
CDR3 length: 15; clone size: .; J gene: TRBJ2-3; V gene: TRBV5-1; D gene: .; CDR3 DNA: TGCGCCAGCAGCTTGTTAGAGGGAGCGGGAGATACGCAGTATTTT; CDR3 protein: CASSLLEGAGDTQYF
CDR3 length: 13; clone size: .; J gene: TRBJ1-2; V gene: TRBV19; D gene: .; CDR3 DNA: TGTGCCAGTAGTAGGGGGGCGTATAATGGCTACACCTTC; CDR3 protein: CASSRGAYNGYTF
CDR3 length: 16; clone size: .; J gene: TRBJ1-6; V gene: TRBV19; D gene: .; CDR3 DNA: TGTGCCAGTAGTATCCAGCCCGGGGCCAATAATTCACCCCTCCACTTT; CDR3 protein: CASSIQPGANNSPLHF
CDR3 length: 15; clone size: .; J gene: TRBJ2-7; V gene: TRBV7-9; D gene: .; CDR3 DNA: TGTGCCAGCAGCTTAGAGTATGGCCGAGGCTACGAGCAGTACTTC; CDR3 protein: CASSLEYGRGYEQYF
CDR3 length: 14; clone size: .; J gene: TRBJ2-7; V gene: TRBV10-1; D gene: TRBD2; CDR3 DNA: TGCGCCCCGAACCCGCGGGAGGTAGGGTACGAGCAGTACTTC; CDR3 protein: CAPNPREVGYEQYF
CDR3 length: 17; clone size: .; J gene: TRBJ1-1; V gene: TRBV25-1; D gene: TRBD1; CDR3 DNA: TGTGCCAGCACACTCCAGGGGGTGGGCCCCATGAACACTGAAGCTTTCTTT; CDR3 protein: CASTLQGVGPMNTEAFF
CDR3 length: 14; clone size: once; J gene: TRBJ1-6; V gene: TRBV6-6; D gene: TRBD1; CDR3 DNA: TGTGCCAGCAGTTTCGACAGGGATAATTCACCCCTCCACTTT; CDR3 protein: CASSFDRDNSPLHF
CDR3 length: 16; clone size: .; J gene: TRBJ2-6; V gene: TRBV3-1/TRBV3-2; D gene: .; CDR3 DNA: TGTGCCAGCAGCCAATTTGGGGTTCCCGGGGCCAACGTCCTGACTTTC; CDR3 protein: CASSQFGVPGANVLTF
CDR3 length: 15; clone size: .; J gene: TRBJ2-1; V gene: TRBV7-2; D gene: TRBD2; CDR3 DNA: TGTGCCAGCAGCTTGGAACGGGGGGAATACAATGAGCAGTTCTTC; CDR3 protein: CASSLERGEYNEQFF
CDR3 length: 14; clone size: .; J gene: TRBJ1-4; V gene: TRBV9; D gene: .; CDR3 DNA: TGTGCCAGCAGCGTCACGGCAACTAATGAAAAACTGTTTTTT; CDR3 protein: CASSVTATNEKLFF
CDR3 length: 14; clone size: .; J gene: TRBJ2-1; V gene: TRBV5-1; D gene: .; CDR3 DNA: TGCGCCAGCAGTCCAGGGGCCTCCTACAATGAGCAGTTCTTC; CDR3 protein: CASSPGASYNEQFF
CDR3 length: 16; clone size: medium-sized; J gene: TRBJ1-5; V gene: TRBV4-1; D gene: .; CDR3 DNA: TGCGCCAGCAGCCAAACGTCTCAGGGTAGCAATCAGCCCCAGCATTTT; CDR3 protein: CASSQTSQGSNQPQHF
CDR3 length: 14; clone size: few; J gene: TRBJ1-2; V gene: TRBV28; D gene: .; CDR3 DNA: TGTGCCAGCAGTTCCGGGACTATTGTTTATGGCTACACCTTC; CDR3 protein: CASSSGTIVYGYTF
CDR3 length: 14; clone size: .; J gene: TRBJ2-2; V gene: TRBV7-7; D gene: TRBD2; CDR3 DNA: TGTGCCACCCGGACGGGGGGTAACACCGGGGAGCTGTTTTTT; CDR3 protein: CATRTGGNTGELFF
CDR3 length: 14; clone size: .; J gene: TRBJ1-2; V gene: TRBV28; D gene: .; CDR3 DNA: TGTGCCAGCAGTTTATTAGGGACCGACTATGGCTACACCTTC; CDR3 protein: CASSLLGTDYGYTF
CDR3 length: 16; clone size: .; J gene: TRBJ2-2; V gene: TRBV7-6; D gene: TRBD2; CDR3 DNA: TGTGCCAGCAGCCCCCGACTAGCGGGAGAGACCGGGGAGCTGTTTTTT; CDR3 protein: CASSPRLAGETGELFF
CDR3 length: 13; clone size: few; J gene: TRBJ2-7; V gene: TRBV28; D gene: .; CDR3 DNA: TGTGCCAGCAGTCCCGGGGACCTCCGCGAGCAGTACTTC; CDR3 protein: CASSPGDLREQYF
CDR3 length: 12; clone size: .; J gene: TRBJ2-5; V gene: TRBV7-2; D gene: .; CDR3 DNA: TGTGCCAGCAGCTTACGGTTTGAGACCCAGTACTTC; CDR3 protein: CASSLRFETQYF
CDR3 length: 12; clone size: many; J gene: TRBJ1-2; V gene: TRBV11-2; D gene: .; CDR3 DNA: TGTGCCAGCAGCTTAGTGTCGGGTGGCTACACCTTC; CDR3 protein: CASSLVSGGYTF
CDR3 length: 12; clone size: .; J gene: TRBJ2-3; V gene: TRBV2; D gene: .; CDR3 DNA: TGTGCCAGCAGTCCCAGAACAGATACGCAGTATTTT; CDR3 protein: CASSPRTDTQYF
CDR3 length: 12; clone size: once; J gene: TRBJ2-5; V gene: TRBV2; D gene: .; CDR3 DNA: TGTGCCAGGCGGGACATTGGAGAGACCCAGTACTTC; CDR3 protein: CARRDIGETQYF
CDR3 length: 16; clone size: .; J gene: TRBJ2-7; V gene: TRBV5-6; D gene: TRBD2; CDR3 DNA: TGTGCCAGCAGCTTTAGAGAAGCGGGACTCTCCTACGAGCAGTACTTC; CDR3 protein: CASSFREAGLSYEQYF
CDR3 length: 17; clone size: .; J gene: TRBJ1-6; V gene: TRBV6-2/TRBV6-3; D gene: .; CDR3 DNA: TGTGCCAGCAGTTACTCCGCCCGGGCGGGTCCTGAGGAAACCCTCCACTTT; CDR3 protein: CASSYSARAGPEETLHF
CDR3 length: 15; clone size: few; J gene: TRBJ2-7; V gene: TRBV18; D gene: TRBD1; CDR3 DNA: TGTGCCAGCTCACGGGACAGGGGTGGATCCTACGAGCAGTACTTC; CDR3 protein: CASSRDRGGSYEQYF
CDR3 length: 13; clone size: .; J gene: TRBJ2-7; V gene: TRBV10-1; D gene: .; CDR3 DNA: TGCGCCAGCAGTAGGCAGGGTGGTTACGAGCAGTACTTC; CDR3 protein: CASSRQGGYEQYF
CDR3 length: 12; clone size: .; J gene: TRBJ2-5; V gene: TRBV6-6; D gene: TRBD1; CDR3 DNA: TGTGCCAGCAGTCCAGGGGGACAGACCCAGTACTTC; CDR3 protein: CASSPGGQTQYF
CDR3 length: 14; clone size: .; J gene: TRBJ1-1; V gene: TRBV27; D gene: .; CDR3 DNA: TGTGCCAGCAGTTTCCATGGGCCGAACACTGAAGCTTTCTTT; CDR3 protein: CASSFHGPNTEAFF
CDR3 length: 13; clone size: .; J gene: TRBJ1-2; V gene: TRBV4-1; D gene: .; CDR3 DNA: TGCGCCAGCAGCCAACAGGAAGGCTATGGCTACACCTTC; CDR3 protein: CASSQQEGYGYTF
CDR3 length: 15; clone size: once; J gene: TRBJ2-5; V gene: TRBV19; D gene: TRBD1; CDR3 DNA: TGTGCCAGTAGTTCAGGGACAGGTCGGGTTGAGACCCAGTACTTC; CDR3 protein: CASSSGTGRVETQYF
CDR3 length: 12; clone size: .; J gene: TRBJ1-1; V gene: TRBV19; D gene: .; CDR3 DNA: TGTGCCAGTAGTTGGAGGAACACTGAAGCTTTCTTT; CDR3 protein: CASSWRNTEAFF
CDR3 length: 15; clone size: .; J gene: TRBJ2-2; V gene: TRBV16; D gene: .; CDR3 DNA: TGTGCCAGCAGCCAATTCCCCCCCCCAGGCGGGGAGCTGTTTTTT; CDR3 protein: CASSQFPPPGGELFF
CDR3 length: 14; clone size: .; J gene: TRBJ2-2; V gene: TRBV5-1; D gene: .; CDR3 DNA: TGCGCCAGCAGCTTGGACATACGGAGCGGGGAGCTGTTTTTT; CDR3 protein: CASSLDIRSGELFF
CDR3 length: 13; clone size: .; J gene: TRBJ1-1; V gene: TRBV7-3; D gene: TRBD1; CDR3 DNA: TGTGCCAGCAGCTCGGACAGGGAAGGTGAAGCTTTCTTT; CDR3 protein: CASSSDREGEAFF
CDR3 length: 19; clone size: .; J gene: TRBJ1-3; V gene: TRBV7-9; D gene: TRBD1; CDR3 DNA: TGTGCCAGCAGCTTAAGGGGCTTAGGACAGGGGGCATCTGGAAACACCATATATTTT; CDR3 protein: CASSLRGLGQGASGNTIYF
CDR3 length: 15; clone size: .; J gene: TRBJ2-1; V gene: TRBV9; D gene: .; CDR3 DNA: TGTGCCAGCAGCGTATCGGCGGGAACTAACAATGAGCAGTTCTTC; CDR3 protein: CASSVSAGTNNEQFF
CDR3 length: 15; clone size: .; J gene: TRBJ2-7; V gene: TRBV28; D gene: TRBD1; CDR3 DNA: TGTGCCAGCAGTTTTGGGGGACAGGGGAAGTACGAGCAGTACTTC; CDR3 protein: CASSFGGQGKYEQYF
CDR3 length: 14; clone size: .; J gene: TRBJ2-5; V gene: TRBV19; D gene: .; CDR3 DNA: TGTGCCAGTAGTATAAGGCAGGTCGGTGAGACCCAGTACTTC; CDR3 protein: CASSIRQVGETQYF
CDR3 length: 11; clone size: .; J gene: TRBJ2-7; V gene: TRBV10-3; D gene: .; CDR3 DNA: TGTGCCATCAGTGAGGGAAACGAGCAGTACTTC; CDR3 protein: CAISEGNEQYF